These 27 T cell receptor beta chains share one sample of origin, sequenced in a study of T cells in severe cutaneous drug reactions. Carbamazepine had induced Stevens-Johnson syndrome or toxic epidermal necrolysis in the sequenced donors. Libraries were made by iRepertoire multiplex PCR with TCR subtype-specific primers for bulk and single-cell sequencing. Using the multiplex PCR reads, TCRdb records one entry per CDR3 protein without DNA. The table lists tens of thousands of distinct CDR3 sequences. The sample comprised PBMCs. These receptors all stem from a human donor with toxic epidermal necrolysis, a severe cutaneous drug reaction.

The CDR3 spells CASSPTQGRVSYEQYF. This chain links TRBV18 with TRBJ2-7; TCRdb designates TRBD1, a call that cannot be tested without DNA. Germline V lookup: CDR1 KGHSH, CDR2 LQKENI. The CDR3 loop spans 16 amino acids.

The chain links TRBV11-2 to TRBJ2-2. The CDR3 covers 12 residues. CDR1 and CDR2 from the germline V gene are SGHAT and FQNNGV. This CDR3 reads CASSFGTGELFF.

The rearrangement uses TRBV12-3 or TRBV12-4 and TRBJ2-3; the D call from TCRdb, TRBD1, cannot be confirmed without DNA. The CDR3 loop spans 15 amino acids. The CDR3 region is CASSSDREGTDTQYF.

The chain carries TRBV15 and TRBJ2-5; TCRdb's assignment of TRBD2 cannot be checked, as there is no DNA. Germline V lookup: CDR1 LNHNV, CDR2 YYDKDF (reference sequence). There are 12 residues in the CDR3. The CDR3 sequence is CATSGGGETQYF.

The chain links TRBV24-1 to TRBJ1-3; TCRdb indicates TRBD1, and absent DNA this call remains unverified. CDR3 length: 16 residues. Germline V gene sequence: CDR1 KGHDR, CDR2 SFDVKD. The CDR3 here is CATNLGQNFHGNTIYF.

CDR3 loop: CSASPSAGTSGRYEQYF. V and J are TRBV20-1 and TRBJ2-7; TCRdb gives TRBD2 as the D gene, but with no DNA this cannot be confirmed. CDR1 and CDR2 (germline): DFQATT, SNEGSKA (reference sequence). The length of the CDR3 is 17 residues.

J is TRBJ2-2 and V is TRBV4-2. Germline values: CDR1 LGHNA, CDR2 YNFKEQ. The CDR3 consists of 13 residues. This CDR3 reads CASSQDSTGELFF.

The chain joins TRBV19 to TRBJ2-2. In germline, CDR1 is LNHDA, CDR2 SQIVND (reference sequence). This CDR3 region has 13 residues. The CDR3: CASNEGPPGELFF.

This rearrangement joins TRBV5-6 to TRBJ1-5; TCRdb gives TRBD1 as the D gene, but with no DNA this cannot be confirmed. The germline V gene has CDR1 SGHDT and CDR2 YYEEEE. The CDR3 is 14 amino acids. The chain's CDR3 is CASSLTGGDQPQHF.

Its frequency marks this clonotype as medium-sized. The chain links TRBV6-6 to TRBJ2-5; the D call from TCRdb, TRBD1, cannot be confirmed without DNA. This CDR3 comprises 16 residues. Germline CDR1 and CDR2: MNHNY and SVGAGI (reference sequence). This CDR3 is CASSYSAPDEQETQYF.

The chain links TRBV5-1 to TRBJ2-7; TCRdb lists TRBD2, though no DNA is available to test this call. This CDR3 comprises 14 residues. Looked up from germline, CDR1 is SGHRS and CDR2 is YFSETQ. The CDR3 region is CASRASGSSYEQYF.

The genes are TRBV14 and TRBJ1-2. The CDR3 covers 13 residues. Germline lookup yields CDR1 SGHDN and CDR2 FVKESK. The CDR3: CASSQEGVYGYTF.

This chain links TRBV28 with TRBJ2-5; TCRdb returns TRBD1, unconfirmable since there is no DNA. CDR3 size: 14 residues. The germline CDR1 and CDR2 sequences are MDHEN and SYDVKM. CDR3 in amino acids: CASCDAGRRETQYF.

This chain joins TRBV28 and TRBJ1-5. This CDR3 has 14 residues. Germline V gene lookup returns CDR1 MDHEN and CDR2 SYDVKM. The CDR3 sequence: CASDREIPIQPQHF.

Here the CDR3 reads CASLLGPGSTDTQYF. This chain joins TRBV27 and TRBJ2-3; with no DNA, the TCRdb D assignment of TRBD1 cannot be verified. Germline V CDR1 and CDR2: MNHEY, SMNVEV (reference sequence). The CDR3 has 15 amino acids.

V is TRBV11-2 and J is TRBJ2-2. CDR1 is SGHAT and CDR2 is FQNNGV in the germline V gene. CDR3 length equals 12 residues. CDR3: CASSHGAGELFF.

CDR3 sequence: CASSPATSSDEQYF. J is TRBJ2-7 and V is TRBV4-1; TCRdb designates TRBD2, a call that cannot be tested without DNA. This CDR3 has 14 amino acids. Per germline, CDR1 MGHRA and CDR2 YSYEKL.

This chain uses TRBV7-2 with TRBJ2-7; lacking DNA, the TRBD1 call made by TCRdb goes unchecked. Germline V gene sequence: CDR1 SGHTA, CDR2 FQGNSA. This CDR3 contains 14 residues. This CDR3 is CASSPGPGDYEQYF.

The chain carries TRBV27 and TRBJ1-2; TCRdb calls TRBD1, which cannot be checked without DNA. The CDR3 spans 14 residues. Germline CDR1 and CDR2: MNHEY and SMNVEV (reference sequence). CDR3 sequence: CASSLDRGWDGYTF.

The gene calls are TRBV7-2 and TRBJ1-6. Germline V gene data show CDR1 as SGHTA and CDR2 as FQGNSA. The CDR3 has 15 amino acids. This CDR3 is CASSLAQLGNSPLHF.

CDR3 sequence: CSARDQPGTAYGYTF. The chain links TRBV20-1 to TRBJ1-2; no DNA is available, so the TRBD1 call from TCRdb remains unchecked. The CDR3 sequence is 15 residues long. Germline assignment: CDR1 DFQATT and CDR2 SNEGSKA (reference sequence).

The chain uses TRBV7-9 and TRBJ1-4. The V gene's germline CDR1 is SEHNR and CDR2 FQNEAQ (reference sequence). This CDR3 spans 14 amino acids. CDR3 amino acids: CASSLWDGYEKLFF. The complete variable domain, with remaining parts taken from reference TRBV7-9 and TRBJ1-4, reads DTGVSQNPRHKITKRGQNVTFRCDPISEHNRLYWYRQTLGQGPEFLTYFQNEAQLEKSRLLSDRFSAERPKGSFSTLEIQRTEQGDSAMYLCASSLWDGYEKLFFGSGTQLSVL.

The chain carries TRBV6-1 and TRBJ1-3. This CDR3 comprises 16 residues. The germline V gene encodes CDR1 MNHNS and CDR2 SASEGT. The CDR3 region is CAAQRGQGLRGNTIYF.

This rearrangement joins TRBV7-3 to TRBJ2-1; absent DNA, TCRdb's TRBD1 call cannot be checked. This CDR3 spans 15 amino acids. Germline CDR1 reads SGHTA; CDR2 reads FQGTGA. The CDR3 sequence is CASSLSPTEYNEQFF.

J is TRBJ2-7 and V is TRBV12-5; as DNA is missing, the TRBD2 call by TCRdb cannot be tested. The germline gives CDR1 LGHNT, CDR2 FRNRAP. This CDR3 has 17 residues. CDR3 loop: CASGSPGTSGSSYEQYF.

The chain recombines TRBV5-1 with TRBJ1-1. Germline V gene sequence: CDR1 SGHRS, CDR2 YFSETQ. The length of the CDR3 is 16 residues. The CDR3 region is CASSLVLSGSDTEAFF.

The chain couples TRBV12-3 or TRBV12-4 to TRBJ2-1; the D call of TRBD2 rests on TCRdb alone, since no DNA is present to check it. The length of the CDR3 is 11 residues. CDR3 sequence: CASSWTREQFF.